The 26 T cell receptor beta chains reported below all come from one sample, sequenced in a study of PD-1 blockade in classical Hodgkin lymphoma. As to time point: cycle 4 day 1 (C4D1), after around six weeks of nivolumab. Every one of the patients relapsed after autologous stem cell transplantation (brentuximab vedotin exposure was variable). Sequencing used immunoSEQ multiplex PCR; TCRdb keeps in-frame clones, though not all of them. The sample lists around 50,000 clones, around 90% occurring once. Sequences were derived from peripheral blood mononuclear cells (PBMCs), sampled before the fourth cycle of nivolumab. These receptors all stem from a human donor with classical Hodgkin lymphoma.

V is TRBV7-9 and J is TRBJ2-2; D is undetermined. This CDR3 spans 14 amino acids. V was cut by 8 bases and J by 2 bases, with 12 bases left in between. Germline assignment: CDR1 SEHNR and CDR2 FQNEAQ (reference sequence). CDR3 in DNA: TGTGCCAGCTCGAGATCCCTCAACACCGGGGAGCTGTTTTTT. The encoded protein is CASSRSLNTGELFF.

The chain couples TRBV6-1 to TRBJ2-1; 7 bases line up with TRBD1. CDR1 and CDR2 (germline): MNHNS, SASEGT. V gave up 7 bases and J gave up 7 bases; unmatched junction bases: 4. The CDR3 extends over 12 amino acids. The CDR3 DNA reads as TGTGCCAGCAATAGACAGGGAAATGAGCAGTTCTTC. It codes for CASNRQGNEQFF.

The chain couples TRBV2 to TRBJ2-7; TRBD1 matches 9 bases. This CDR3 contains 14 residues. V trimming: 7 bases; J trimming: 4 bases; junction bases outside the gene matches: 8. Germline-derived CDR1 and CDR2 are SNHLY and FYNNEI. The CDR3 bases are TGTGCCAGCAAACAGGACAGGGGTACGTACGAGCAGTACTTC. Its translation is CASKQDRGTYEQYF.

This clone occurred a few times. The chain joins TRBV10-2 to TRBJ1-3; D is possibly TRBD1 (5 bases). Trimming removed 6 bases at V and 0 bases at J, with 12 bases between. The CDR3 length is 15 residues. The germline CDR1 and CDR2 sequences are WSHSY and SAAADI. CDR3 coding DNA: TGCGCCAGCAGAGGCCGAGGGGACTCTGGAAACACCATATATTTT. Its protein is CASRGRGDSGNTIYF.

CDR3 protein: CASRELTGLTSVGKQFF. In DNA, the CDR3 is TGTGCCAGCAGGGAACTAACGGGACTCACGTCTGTTGGTAAGCAGTTCTTC. This chain links TRBV2 with TRBJ2-1; tentative D call: TRBD2 (6 bases). Trimming left V 6 bases short and J 11 bases short, with 29 bases between. The CDR3 sequence is 17 residues long. Germline V gene sequence: CDR1 SNHLY, CDR2 FYNNEI. The full variable domain, rest sourced from reference TRBV2 and TRBJ2-1, is EPEVTQTPSHQVTQMGQEVILRCVPISNHLYFYWYRQILGQKVEFLVSFYNNEISEKSEIFDDQFSVERPDGSNFTLKIRSTKLEDSAMYFCASRELTGLTSVGKQFFGPGTRLTVL.

The CDR3 sequence: CACGLAGANEQFF. DNA for the CDR3: TGTGCCTGTGGTCTAGCGGGAGCCAATGAGCAGTTCTTC. The chain has TRBV10-3 and TRBJ2-1; 10 positions agree with TRBD2. This CDR3 comprises 13 residues. V lost 11 bases and J lost 6; bases outside the gene matches: 7. Per the germline V gene, CDR1 is ENHRY and CDR2 is SYGVKD.

The rearrangement links TRBV4-2 to TRBJ2-7, with D uncertain. V dropped 4 bases and J dropped 0 bases, with 10 bases sitting between them. This CDR3 contains 14 residues. Germline values: CDR1 LGHNA, CDR2 YNFKEQ. The chain's CDR3 is CASSRDQYSYEQYF. CDR3 DNA: TGTGCCAGCAGCCGAGACCAATACTCCTACGAGCAGTACTTC.

The rearrangement uses TRBV6-6 and TRBJ2-7, with 14 positions matching TRBD2. The CDR3 loop spans 16 amino acids. Trimming at V came to 3 bases and at J to 5 bases, leaving 6 bases not matched to a gene. CDR1 and CDR2 from the germline V gene are MNHNY and SVGAGI (reference sequence). For the CDR3, the DNA is TGTGCCAGCAGTTATGGACTAGCGGGAGGAATCCACGAGCAGTACTTC. Protein sequence: CASSYGLAGGIHEQYF.

The chain has TRBV5-4 and TRBJ1-2; 9 bases align to TRBD1. This CDR3 spans 14 amino acids. CDR1 and CDR2 (germline): SGHNT, YYREEE (reference sequence). V shed 4 bases and J 8 bases; nucleotides not matched to a gene: 9. Here the CDR3 DNA reads TGTGCCAGCAGCATCCGGGACAGGGCTGGCGGCTACACCTTC. Translating it yields CASSIRDRAGGYTF.

Only one count was recorded for this clone. The gene calls are TRBV12-5 and TRBJ2-3; D gene uncertain. The germline V and J ends were trimmed by 0 bases and 2 bases, with 3 bases remaining between them. This CDR3 is 13 amino acids long. Germline lookup yields CDR1 LGHNT and CDR2 FRNRAP. CDR3 coding DNA: TGTGCTAGTGGTTTGGTAAACACAGATACGCAGTATTTT. It encodes CASGLVNTDTQYF.

The chain carries TRBV6-5 and TRBJ1-2; D ambiguous. Germline CDR1 MNHEY, CDR2 SVGAGI. The CDR3 has 13 amino acids. The V end was cut by 0 bases, the J end by 6 bases, with 8 bases between. CDR3 bases: TGTGCCAGCAGTTACTCTAAAGGGAATGGCTACACCTTC. This gives the protein CASSYSKGNGYTF.

The V gene is TRBV7-3, the J gene TRBJ2-3; perhaps TRBD1 as D (6 bases). Germline CDR1 reads SGHTA; CDR2 reads FQGTGA. V lost 5 bases to trimming and J lost 2 bases, with 14 bases between them. The CDR3 extends over 15 amino acids. This chain's CDR3 is CASSAATGFTDTQYF. The CDR3, as DNA: TGTGCCAGCAGCGCCGCGACAGGTTTCACAGATACGCAGTATTTT.

The chain recombines TRBV19 with TRBJ2-7; 7 bases align to TRBD2. With V trimmed by 6 bases and J by 4 bases, 12 bases remained unmatched. The germline V gene encodes CDR1 LNHDA and CDR2 SQIVND (reference sequence). This CDR3 region has 15 residues. CDR3: CASRVAGARVYEQYF. The DNA for the CDR3 is TGTGCCAGTAGGGTCGCGGGAGCAAGAGTATACGAGCAGTACTTC.

The chain couples TRBV4-1 to TRBJ2-7; 10 nucleotides match TRBD1. Germline CDR1 is MGHRA and CDR2 is YSYEKL. The CDR3 totals 15 residues. Trimming removed 1 base from V and 3 bases from J; junction bases left unmatched: 3. Written as DNA, the CDR3 is TGCGCCAGCAGCCAAGGTGACAGGGGGCTCTACGAGCAGTACTTC. Amino acid sequence: CASSQGDRGLYEQYF.

J is TRBJ2-1 and V is TRBV6-6; D not resolved. This CDR3 is 14 amino acids long. The germline V gene encodes CDR1 MNHNY and CDR2 SVGAGI (reference sequence). V was trimmed by 0 bases and J by 4 bases, leaving 7 bases between them. CDR3 region: CASSYSRLYNEQFF. The CDR3 DNA follows: TGTGCCAGCAGTTACTCGAGACTGTACAATGAGCAGTTCTTC.

The genes are TRBV5-6 and TRBJ1-5, with 10 nucleotides matching TRBD1. This CDR3 spans 17 amino acids. Trimming at V came to 3 bases and at J to 0 bases, leaving 6 bases not matched to a gene. Per germline, CDR1 SGHDT and CDR2 YYEEEE. The chain's CDR3 is CASSSDRGRISNQPQHF. CDR3 bases: TGTGCCAGCAGCTCAGACAGGGGGCGAATTAGCAATCAGCCCCAGCATTTT.

The table lists this clone with a count of one. The V call is TRBV7-3, the J call TRBJ2-3, with TRBD2 as a possible D gene (6 bases). The V end was cut by 2 bases, the J end by 5 bases, with 17 bases between. Per germline, CDR1 SGHTA and CDR2 FQGTGA. There are 16 residues in the CDR3. CDR3 amino acids: CASSLGWEARVDTQYF. The DNA for the CDR3 is TGTGCCAGCAGCTTAGGGTGGGAGGCCAGGGTAGATACGCAGTATTTT.

This clone appeared a single time. The J gene is TRBJ1-3, the V gene TRBV4-2, with unresolved D. This CDR3 has 12 amino acids. Deletions cut 1 base from V and 8 bases from J, with 6 bases between. Germline values: CDR1 LGHNA, CDR2 YNFKEQ. CDR3 protein: CASSQARDTIYF. The CDR3 DNA is TGTGCCAGCAGCCAAGCGCGTGACACCATATATTTT.

This clone has just one count. This chain joins TRBV18 and TRBJ2-7; 7 positions match TRBD1. The CDR3 contains 14 residues. The trim removed 3 bases at V and 1 base at J, leaving 3 bases unmatched. Germline loops: CDR1 KGHSH, CDR2 LQKENI. CDR3 region: CASSPEQGSYEQYF. CDR3 DNA sequence: TGTGCCAGCTCACCCGAACAGGGGTCCTACGAGCAGTACTTC.

This clone came up once. The CDR3 loop reads CSASEVYEQYF. CDR3 nucleotide sequence: TGCAGTGCTAGCGAGGTCTACGAGCAGTACTTC. The gene calls are TRBV20-1 and TRBJ2-7; D gene uncertain. The CDR3 spans 11 residues. CDR1 and CDR2 from the germline V gene are DFQATT and SNEGSKA (reference sequence). Trimming removed 3 bases at V and 3 bases at J, with 6 bases between.

This chain connects TRBV10-2 to TRBJ2-5, with TRBD2 matching 8 bases. CDR1 and CDR2 from the germline V gene are WSHSY and SAAADI. This CDR3 comprises 15 residues. V dropped 2 bases and J dropped 7; count of bases not matched to a gene: 9. CDR3 region: CASSERAGVHGTQYF. As DNA, the CDR3 is TGCGCCAGCAGTGAGAGAGCGGGAGTGCATGGGACCCAGTACTTC.

This chain uses TRBV7-3 with TRBJ2-2; D is undetermined. CDR1 is SGHTA and CDR2 is FQGTGA in the germline V gene. V lost 2 bases and J 5 bases, leaving 12 bases between the germline ends. The CDR3 consists of 15 residues. For the CDR3, the DNA is TGTGCCAGCAGCTTAGGACCCGCGAGAACCGGGGAGCTGTTTTTT. Residues: CASSLGPARTGELFF.

V gene TRBV6-5 combines with J gene TRBJ1-2; D gene uncertain. V lost 6 bases, J lost 0 bases, and 8 bases lay in between. Germline assignment: CDR1 MNHEY and CDR2 SVGAGI. CDR3 length equals 13 residues. Here the CDR3 reads CASRRDPNYGYTF. In DNA form, the CDR3 reads TGTGCCAGCAGAAGAGACCCTAACTATGGCTACACCTTC.

This clone was detected a few times. V and J are TRBV5-1 and TRBJ2-2; weak D call: TRBD1 (6 bases). The ends were cut back, 5 bases at V and 4 bases at J, with 15 bases in the middle. The CDR3 consists of 15 residues. Germline lookup yields CDR1 SGHRS and CDR2 YFSETQ. This chain's CDR3 is CASRVAGEFTGELFF. The CDR3 DNA is TGCGCCAGCAGGGTGGCAGGGGAATTCACCGGGGAGCTGTTTTTT.

The rearrangement uses TRBV4-1 and TRBJ2-7; D may be TRBD1 (6 bases). Germline V gives CDR1 MGHRA, CDR2 YSYEKL. This CDR3 has 13 amino acids. Here the CDR3 DNA reads TGCGCTTCCGCAGGGGAGAGTTCCTACGAGCAGTACTTC. Its translation: CASAGESSYEQYF.

The gene calls are TRBV27 and TRBJ1-2; 8 nucleotides agree with TRBD1. CDR3 length: 12 residues. The ends lost 3 bases at V and 8 bases at J; junction bases unmatched: 2. Germline values: CDR1 MNHEY, CDR2 SMNVEV (reference sequence). The CDR3 is CASSFGQGGYTF. The CDR3 nucleotides are TGTGCCAGCAGTTTTGGACAGGGCGGCTACACCTTC.